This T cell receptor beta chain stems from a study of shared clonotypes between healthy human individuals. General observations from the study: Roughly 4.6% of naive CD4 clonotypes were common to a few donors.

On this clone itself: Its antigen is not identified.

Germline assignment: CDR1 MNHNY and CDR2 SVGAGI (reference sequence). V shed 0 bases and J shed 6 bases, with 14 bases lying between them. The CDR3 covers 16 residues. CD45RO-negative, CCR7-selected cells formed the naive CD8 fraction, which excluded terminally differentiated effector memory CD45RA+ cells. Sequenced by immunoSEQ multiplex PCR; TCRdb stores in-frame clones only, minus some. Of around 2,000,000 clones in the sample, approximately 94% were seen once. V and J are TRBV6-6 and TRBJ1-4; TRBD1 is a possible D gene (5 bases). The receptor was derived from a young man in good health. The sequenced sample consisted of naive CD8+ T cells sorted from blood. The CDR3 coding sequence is TGTGCCAGCAGTTACTCCCGGGCAGGGAGGGATGAAAAACTGTTTTTT. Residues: CASSYSRAGRDEKLFF.